This TCR beta chain is from a study of cytomegalovirus exposure and HLA in healthy donors. About the research overall: HLA-typed donors contributed around 82 million unique TCRs, which were held in an early data release.

This CDR3 region has 16 residues. Primers for the PCR totalled 60 Vbeta and 13 Jbeta. Sequenced by immunoSEQ multiplex PCR; TCRdb stores in-frame clones only, minus some. The sample has some 130,000 clones, more than 70% seen once. Sequenced material: PBMCs. The chain joins TRBV1 to TRBJ2-1; no check of the table's D call, TRBD2, against the DNA was made. TRBV1 is a pseudogene locus. The origin of this receptor is a man aged 25 to 40 in good health and CMV-seronegative. The CDR3 loop reads CTSSQESAGSYNEQFF. DNA of the CDR3: TGCACCAGCAGCCAAGAGTCTGCGGGCTCCTACAATGAGCAGTTCTTC.